Presented here are 7 T cell receptor beta chains from one specimen sequenced in a study of neoadjuvant anti-PD-1 for oral cavity cancer. Only in-frame clones appear in the TCRdb table, and some are missing; sequencing was by immunoSEQ multiplex PCR. The table has approximately 8,000 clones, around 49% seen once; the top ten hold 10% to 15%. The specimen was tumor tissue, collected before nivolumab (anti-PD-1) treatment. Receptor source: a person aged 35-79 years with oral cavity squamous cell carcinoma.

This clone is medium-sized (0.01 to 0.1%) within its sample. This chain links TRBV10-2 with TRBJ1-1; D uncertain. CDR1 is WSHSY and CDR2 is SAAADI in the germline V gene. V lost 11 bases and J 0 bases, leaving 10 bases between the germline ends. The CDR3 sequence is 12 residues long. The CDR3, as DNA: TGCGCCTCCTCACGGATGAACACTGAAGCTTTCTTT. Translation gives CASSRMNTEAFF.

By share, this clone ranks as medium-sized. The V and J genes are TRBV11-3 and TRBJ1-1; TRBD1 might be the D (5 bases). CDR1 and CDR2 from the germline V gene are SGHNT and YENEEA. Trimming left V 5 bases short and J 1 base short, with 5 bases between. There are 12 residues in the CDR3. The CDR3 DNA sequence: TGTGCCAGCAGCCAGGGGAACACTGAAGCTTTCTTT. It encodes CASSQGNTEAFF.

The chain has TRBV10-1 and TRBJ2-2; TRBD1 aligns across 7 bases. Germline CDR1 WNHNN, CDR2 SYGVQD (reference sequence). The CDR3 runs 15 residues. V was clipped by 5 bases and J by 2 bases; unmatched bases: 5. The CDR3, as DNA: TGCGCCAGCAGTCCCGGGACAGACAACACCGGGGAGCTGTTTTTT. Amino acids: CASSPGTDNTGELFF.

The V and J genes are TRBV28 and TRBJ2-3, with TRBD1 matching over 9 bases. After removal of 6 bases from V and 8 bases from J, the junction contained 3 bases not matched to a gene. The germline gives CDR1 MDHEN, CDR2 SYDVKM. The CDR3 consists of 12 residues. The CDR3 DNA reads TGTGCCAGCAGCCAGGGACAGGGTACGCAGTATTTT. Residues: CASSQGQGTQYF.

This clone is termed medium-sized. The rearrangement links TRBV14 to TRBJ2-2, with 8 nucleotides matching TRBD1. The CDR3 sequence is 16 residues long. Losses at the gene ends were 5 bases for V and 4 bases for J; bases not matched to a gene: 9. CDR1 and CDR2 (germline): SGHDN, FVKESK. For the CDR3, the DNA is TGTGCCAGCAGCTTGGACAGGGACGGGGGCACCGGGGAGCTGTTTTTT. Residues: CASSLDRDGGTGELFF.

This clone was detected a few times. The rearrangement joins TRBV7-9 to TRBJ2-1; 11 positions agree with TRBD2. The CDR3 spans 14 residues. Unmatched junction bases numbered 1, after V lost 5 bases and J lost 4 bases. CDR1 SEHNR and CDR2 FQNEAQ come from the germline V gene (reference sequence). CDR3 DNA sequence: TGTGCCAGCAGCCGGACTAGCGGGTACAATGAGCAGTTCTTC. Translating gives CASSRTSGYNEQFF.

In this sample, this clone turned up a few times. The chain carries TRBV2 and TRBJ1-2; 8 bases are shared with TRBD1. This CDR3 is built from 12 residues. CDR1 SNHLY and CDR2 FYNNEI come from the germline V gene. CDR3 in DNA: TGTGTTTGGACAGGGTTCAACTATGGCTACACCTTC. This encodes CVWTGFNYGYTF.